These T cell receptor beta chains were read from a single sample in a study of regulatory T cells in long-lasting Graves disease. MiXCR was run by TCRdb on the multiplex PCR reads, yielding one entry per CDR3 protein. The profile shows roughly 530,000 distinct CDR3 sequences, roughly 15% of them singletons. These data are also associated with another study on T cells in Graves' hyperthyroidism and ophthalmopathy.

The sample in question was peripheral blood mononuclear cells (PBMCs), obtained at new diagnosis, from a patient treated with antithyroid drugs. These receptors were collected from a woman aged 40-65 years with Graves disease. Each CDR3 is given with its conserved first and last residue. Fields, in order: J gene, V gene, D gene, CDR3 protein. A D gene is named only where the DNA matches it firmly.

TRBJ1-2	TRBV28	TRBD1	CASSYIPGGNGYTF
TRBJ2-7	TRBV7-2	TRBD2	CASSSPGLAGAYEQYF
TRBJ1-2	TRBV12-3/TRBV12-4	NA	CASLMFQTGAYGYTF
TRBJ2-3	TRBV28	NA	CASSSDRGGAGDTQYF
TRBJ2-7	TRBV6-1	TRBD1	CASSHGTGDNEQYF
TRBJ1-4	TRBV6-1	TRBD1	CASSTDRGGEKLFF
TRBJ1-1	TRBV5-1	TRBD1	CASSSRTGTVNTEAFF
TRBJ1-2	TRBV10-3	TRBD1	CAMARGGAYGYTF
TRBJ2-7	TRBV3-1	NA	CASSQDRTAARQYF
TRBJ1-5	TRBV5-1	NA	CASSASGGNQPQHF
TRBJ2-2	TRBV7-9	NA	CASSFFSENTGELFF
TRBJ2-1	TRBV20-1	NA	CSANPTGSGSYNEQFF
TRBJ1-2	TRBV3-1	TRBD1	CASSHSTGSYGYTF
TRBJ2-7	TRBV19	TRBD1	CVSSIGQGREQYF
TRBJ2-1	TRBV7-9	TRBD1	CASSKTGGFHEQFF
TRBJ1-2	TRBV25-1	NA	CASSETGGGLPYGYTF
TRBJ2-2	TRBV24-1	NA	CATSDSPRWEISGELFF
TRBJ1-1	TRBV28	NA	CASVRGKAEAFF
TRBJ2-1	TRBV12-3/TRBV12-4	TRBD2	CASSQGLATQFF
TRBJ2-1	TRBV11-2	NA	CASSSPGQGGSSYNEQFF
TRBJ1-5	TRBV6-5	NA	CASSYRGYNQPQHF
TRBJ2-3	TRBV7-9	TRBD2	CASSFPTSGEFTDTQYF